These T cell receptor beta chains were read from a single sample in a study of blood T cell repertoires in COVID-19. Repertoires were generated with immunoSEQ multiplex PCR, while TCRdb's copy carries only in-frame clones and drops some. The table lists 70,000 to 95,000 clones, around four fifths of them singletons. The specimen was peripheral blood. All receptors come from a human donor in a cohort sampled during active COVID-19. The CDR3 runs from the conserved cysteine through the conserved F or W. A D gene is named only where the DNA matches it firmly. A clone size is listed for some rows: how often the clone was seen (once, few, many), or a class if it is expanded.

-	TRBV12-3/TRBV12-4	-	TRBJ1-2	TGTGCCAGCACCCCGGGCAGGGGAAGAGGCTACACCTTC	CASTPGRGRGYTF
-	TRBV5-1	-	TRBJ2-2	TGCGCCAGCCGTATTTCCGGGGAGCTGTTTTTT	CASRISGELFF
-	TRBV18	-	TRBJ1-5	TGTGCCAGCTCACCACCGCTGGGGGCCTTCAATCAGCCCCAGCATTTT	CASSPPLGAFNQPQHF
-	TRBV5-1	-	TRBJ1-2	TGCGCCAGCAGCTTCGGGGGACCTAACTATGGCTACACCTTC	CASSFGGPNYGYTF
-	TRBV3-1/TRBV3-2	TRBD2	TRBJ2-1	TGTGCCAGCAGCGACATAGCGGGGTCCTACAATGAGCAGTTCTTC	CASSDIAGSYNEQFF
-	TRBV4-1	-	TRBJ2-5	TGCGCCAGCAGGGGCACCTTGGTCCAAGAGACCCAGTACTTC	CASRGTLVQETQYF
-	TRBV12-5	-	TRBJ1-2	TGTGCTAGTGGTTTGGGGACGACTCGGGGTGGCTACACCTTC	CASGLGTTRGGYTF
-	TRBV12-3/TRBV12-4	TRBD2	TRBJ2-5	TGTGCCAGCAGTTTGAATCTAGCGGGGACCCAGTACTTC	CASSLNLAGTQYF
once	TRBV19	-	TRBJ1-4	TGTGCCAGTAGTATAGACAGTTCGTCCGAAAAACTGTTTTTT	CASSIDSSSEKLFF
-	TRBV19	TRBD1	TRBJ1-2	TGTGCCAGTAATCCCACGACCGGGACAGGCTATGGCTACACCTTC	CASNPTTGTGYGYTF
-	TRBV21-1	-	TRBJ1-1	TGTGCCAGCAGCAAATCGAAATACCAGGGGGCCGATACGGCTGAAGCTTTCTTT	CASSKSKYQGADTAEAFF
-	TRBV7-2	-	TRBJ2-3	TGTGCCAGCAGCCGGGATTTGGTAGATACGCAGTATTTT	CASSRDLVDTQYF
-	TRBV7-9	-	TRBJ2-7	TGTGCCAGCAGCTTAGGAATAGCCGAGCAGTACTTC	CASSLGIAEQYF
once	TRBV7-8	TRBD1	TRBJ1-4	TGTGCCAGCAGCTATGACAGGGGTGAAAAACTGTTTTTT	CASSYDRGEKLFF
once	TRBV18	-	TRBJ1-3	TGTGCCAGCTCGGAGCAGCGGTCTGGAAACACCATATATTTT	CASSEQRSGNTIYF
-	TRBV3-1/TRBV3-2	-	TRBJ2-3	TGTGCCAGTACCTTTTGGGAGAAGGGCACAGATACGCAGTATTTT	CASTFWEKGTDTQYF
-	TRBV2	-	TRBJ1-1	TGTGCCAGCAGCAGATCTATGACTTACACTGAAGCTTTCTTT	CASSRSMTYTEAFF
-	TRBV5-1	-	TRBJ1-4	TGCGCCAGCAGCTTGCAGGGAATCAATGAAAAACTGTTTTTT	CASSLQGINEKLFF
few	TRBV7-9	-	TRBJ2-3	TGTGCCAGCAGCTTAGGGCAGACTCCTACCGCAGATACGCAGTATTTT	CASSLGQTPTADTQYF
-	TRBV7-2	-	TRBJ2-1	TGTGCCAGCAGCTTAGACGGGGGGCCCTACAATGAGCAGTTCTTC	CASSLDGGPYNEQFF
-	TRBV2	-	TRBJ1-3	TGTGCCAGCAGTGAAGGAGCAGGGACTGGAAACACCATATATTTT	CASSEGAGTGNTIYF
-	TRBV11-2	TRBD2	TRBJ2-1	TGTGCCAGCAGCTTCGCCGGAACTAGCGAAGGTGAGCAGTTCTTC	CASSFAGTSEGEQFF
-	TRBV5-4	TRBD1	TRBJ2-1	TGTGCCAGCAGCAGGGACAGGGGTACCTACAATGAGCAGTTCTTC	CASSRDRGTYNEQFF
-	TRBV6-2/TRBV6-3	-	TRBJ2-7	TGTGCCAGCAGCGTCCGGGGAGCTTCCCCCTACGAGCAGTACTTC	CASSVRGASPYEQYF
-	TRBV28	-	TRBJ1-2	TGTGCCAGCAGTTCTCGACGGGATGGCTACACCTTC	CASSSRRDGYTF
-	TRBV19	-	TRBJ2-7	TGTGCCAGTAGTCAGGGGACAATAGGTACCTACGAGCAGTACTTC	CASSQGTIGTYEQYF
few	TRBV10-2	TRBD1	TRBJ1-5	TGCGCCAGCAAGGGACAGGGGTATCAGCCCCAGCATTTT	CASKGQGYQPQHF
-	TRBV9	-	TRBJ2-7	TGTGCCAGCAGCGTAGCTCTCGGGACTCCCCTGGGCGAGCAGTACTTC	CASSVALGTPLGEQYF
-	TRBV7-8	TRBD1	TRBJ2-5	TGTGCCAGCAGCTTCGGACAGGCTGGGGGGACCCAGTACTTC	CASSFGQAGGTQYF
-	TRBV20-1	TRBD2	TRBJ2-1	TGCAGTGCTAGTCCCAGCGGGAGGCACAATGAGCAGTTCTTC	CSASPSGRHNEQFF
few	TRBV7-3	TRBD2	TRBJ2-5	TGTGCCAGCAGCTTGGGTCGTACTAGCGGGGGTGAAGAGACCCAGTACTTC	CASSLGRTSGGEETQYF
-	TRBV6-2/TRBV6-3	TRBD1	TRBJ1-5	TGTGCCAGCAGTACCAGGGGGCAGGGCAATCAGCCCCAGCATTTT	CASSTRGQGNQPQHF
-	TRBV5-1	TRBD1	TRBJ1-4	TGCGCCAGCAGCTCCGGACAGGCTAGTAATGAAAAACTGTTTTTT	CASSSGQASNEKLFF
-	TRBV6-2/TRBV6-3	TRBD1	TRBJ2-7	TGTGCCAGCAGCTTGGACAGGGGATTCTACGAGCAGTACTTC	CASSLDRGFYEQYF
-	TRBV5-5	TRBD1	TRBJ1-6	TGTGCCAGCAGCTCGGGACAGGGCCTGTATTCACCCCTCCACTTT	CASSSGQGLYSPLHF
-	TRBV12-3/TRBV12-4	-	TRBJ2-7	TGTGCCAGCAGACCCCAGGGTTCCTACGAGCAGTACTTC	CASRPQGSYEQYF
few	TRBV6-5	TRBD1	TRBJ1-5	TGTGCCAGCAGGCTCACAGGGGATAGGCAGCCCCAGCATTTT	CASRLTGDRQPQHF
-	TRBV3-1/TRBV3-2	-	TRBJ1-6	TGTGCCAGCAGCCAAGTGATGGTCCTAAATTCACCCCTCCACTTT	CASSQVMVLNSPLHF
-	TRBV6-1	-	TRBJ1-5	TGTGCCAGCAGGAAAGGGGATCAGCCCCAGCATTTT	CASRKGDQPQHF
-	TRBV6-5	-	TRBJ1-1	TGTGCCAGCAGCATAGTCCGAGGCACTGAAGCTTTCTTT	CASSIVRGTEAFF
-	TRBV19	-	TRBJ1-2	TGTGCCAGTAGTACTTCGGGAGCTAACTATGGCTACACCTTC	CASSTSGANYGYTF
-	TRBV6-5	TRBD1	TRBJ1-3	TGTGCCAGCGGCCGGGACAGGGACTCTGGAAACACCATATATTTT	CASGRDRDSGNTIYF
-	TRBV7-8	TRBD2	TRBJ2-7	TGTGCCAGCAGCTCGGGGGAAGCGGGGGGCGCCTACGAGCAGTACTTC	CASSSGEAGGAYEQYF